This TCR beta chain was documented in a study of Graves' ophthalmopathy and Graves' hyperthyroidism. Study-level results: Built on 13 signatures, a model told ophthalmopathy apart from stable hyperthyroidism with roughly 88% sensitivity and almost 84% specificity.

Amplification of the TCR beta CDR3 regions used RNA transcripts (as template). First-round RT-PCR with HTBI primers preceded a second-round multiplex PCR. One entry per CDR3 protein results from TCRdb running MiXCR on the multiplex PCR reads. The sample contains 300,000 to 400,000 distinct CDR3 sequences, 15% to 20% of which appear only once. Germline V gene sequence: CDR1 SGHTA, CDR2 FQGNSA. The CDR3 length is 13 residues. V gave up 5 bases and J gave up 7 bases, with 11 bases separating them. Ten or more counts support this clonotype. Its cognate antigen is unknown. This TCR was sampled from an adult man with Graves' ophthalmopathy. This sequence joins TRBV7-2 and TRBJ2-2; D is perhaps TRBD1 (7 bases). The sample comprised peripheral blood. DNA of the CDR3: TGTGCCAGCAGCGGCAGGGGGGTCGGGGAGCTGTTTTTT. Translation gives CASSGRGVGELFF.